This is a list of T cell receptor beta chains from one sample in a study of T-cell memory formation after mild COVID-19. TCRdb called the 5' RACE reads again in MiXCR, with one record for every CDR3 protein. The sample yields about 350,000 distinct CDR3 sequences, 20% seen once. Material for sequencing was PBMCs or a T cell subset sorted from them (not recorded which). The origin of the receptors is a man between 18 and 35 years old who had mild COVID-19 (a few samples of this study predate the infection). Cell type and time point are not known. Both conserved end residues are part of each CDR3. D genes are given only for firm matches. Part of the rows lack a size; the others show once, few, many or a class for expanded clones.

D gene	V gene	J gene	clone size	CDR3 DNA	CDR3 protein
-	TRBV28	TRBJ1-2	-	TGTGCCAGCAGGGTACAGCGGGGCCTTGGCTACACCTTC	CASRVQRGLGYTF
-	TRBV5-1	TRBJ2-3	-	TGCGCCAGCGCGGCAGGGCGGACAGATACGCAGTATTTT	CASAAGRTDTQYF
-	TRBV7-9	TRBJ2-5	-	TGTGCCAGCAGCTTATCCTTTCAGAGGGAGACCCAGTACTTC	CASSLSFQRETQYF
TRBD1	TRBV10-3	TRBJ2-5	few	TGTGCCACTTTGATGACAGGGGAAACAGAGACCCAGTACTTC	CATLMTGETETQYF
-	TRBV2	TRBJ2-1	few	TGTGCCAGCAGTGACGACTCTTACAATGAGCAGTTCTTC	CASSDDSYNEQFF
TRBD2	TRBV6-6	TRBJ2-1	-	TGTGCCAGCAGTGGACTAGCGGGGCGAAACAATGAGCAGTTCTTC	CASSGLAGRNNEQFF
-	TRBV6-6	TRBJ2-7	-	TGTGCCAGCAAAGGGAACTCCTACGAGCAGTACTTC	CASKGNSYEQYF
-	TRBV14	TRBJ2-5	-	TGTGCCAGCAGCCAAGATTCGACAGACTACGAAGAGACCCAGTACTTC	CASSQDSTDYEETQYF
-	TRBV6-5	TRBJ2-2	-	TGTGCCAGCAGTTACATGGGGCCTGGATGGGGTCGGCTGTTTTTT	CASSYMGPGWGRLFF
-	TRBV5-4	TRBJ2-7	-	TGTGCCAGCAGTTGGGCAGGTTACGAGCAGTACTTC	CASSWAGYEQYF
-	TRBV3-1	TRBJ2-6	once	TGTGCCAGCAGCTCGCCGTTCTCTGGGGCCAACGTCCTGACTTTC	CASSSPFSGANVLTF